The sequence of this T cell receptor (beta chain) was determined in a study of T-cell reconstitution after alpha-beta-depleted transplantation in children. CDR3 length: 15 residues. Germline CDR1 and CDR2: LGHNA and YSLEER. Trimming shortened V by 1 base and J by 2 bases, and 11 bases separated the two germline ends. TCRbeta library construction was performed incorporating unique molecular identifiers. TCRdb independently ran MiXCR on the PCR reads; one entry per CDR3 protein. Of 490,000 or so distinct CDR3 sequences listed, roughly an eighth are singletons. This clonotype turned up a few times. The source of this sequence is a human donor who donated a stem cell graft to a child with combined immunodeficiency. The V call is TRBV4-3, the J call TRBJ1-1, with D perhaps matching TRBD1 (5 bases). This material consisted of PBMCs from the stem cell graft donor, taken from the stem cell graft. The CDR3 sequence is CASSQGSGKNTEAFF. CDR3 nucleotide sequence: TGCGCCAGCAGCCAAGGGTCAGGGAAAAACACTGAAGCTTTCTTT.